This T cell receptor beta chain was profiled in a study of T cell repertoires in cytomegalovirus infection. Overall study context: Recently identified HLA-C-restricted CMV epitopes were used, and well-studied HLA-B-restricted CMV epitopes were used as well.

TCRdb recomputed calls from the reads with MiXCR, one row per CDR3 protein. The table lists approximately 110,000 distinct CDR3 sequences, around 30% of them singletons. This clonotype was detected a few times. Antigen specificity is unknown. V was pared by 6 bases and J by 5 bases, with 10 bases between. This CDR3 contains 12 residues. This rearrangement joins TRBV12-3 or TRBV12-4 to TRBJ2-5; no firm D call. Material: CD8+ T cells from cultured PBMCs, obtained from culture after CMV antigen stimulation. The sequence was collected from a human donor in good health (CMV status not recorded). Some clones in this sample may be carry-over from other donors' samples. The CDR3 is CASSRPGETQYF. CDR3 DNA sequence: TGTGCCAGCAGCCGGCCCGGGGAGACCCAGTACTTC.